Detailed here is one T cell receptor beta chain. Its antigen is not known. The data are from a study of PD-L1 blockade in urothelial cancer. Overall study context: Specimens of blood held a median count of approximately 150,000 T cells. Study conclusions and caveats: Below-median TCR clonality that was measured in pretreatment blood predicted better survival. Tumor-linked clones in blood grew more by 3 weeks in durable-benefit patients.

For each patient, 1 to 8 samples were obtained, pretreatment and on-treatment. Germline CDR1 is SGHTA and CDR2 is FQGNSA. The CDR3 covers 15 residues. Trimming cost V 4 bases and J 7 bases; bases outside gene matches: 9. Produced via immunoSEQ multiplex PCR; TCRdb's table is partial and in-frame only. The profile shows tens of thousands of clones, 90% to 95% of them singletons. This sequence joins TRBV7-2 and TRBJ1-4, with TRBD1 identical over 7 bases. The source was PBMCs, collected around atezolizumab (anti-PD-L1) treatment. This TCR was sampled from a man in his fifties or sixties with urothelial cancer. The CDR3 here is CASSSPGGKGEKLFF. The CDR3 bases are TGTGCCAGCAGCTCGCCAGGGGGTAAAGGTGAAAAACTGTTTTTT.